A single sample is the source of the 21 T cell receptor beta chains below, sequenced in a study of blood T cell repertoires in COVID-19. Only in-frame clones appear in the TCRdb table, and some are missing; sequencing was by immunoSEQ multiplex PCR. There are under 250,000 clones in the sample; almost 85% occur only once, and over 2% lies in the top ten. The sample consisted of peripheral blood. These receptors were obtained from a woman in her 70s with COVID-19, enrolled during active disease.

The chain recombines TRBV4-3 with TRBJ2-7; TRBD1 is a possible D gene (7 bases). The CDR3 loop spans 15 amino acids. V lost 1 base to trimming and J lost 2 bases, with 12 bases between them. Per the germline V gene, CDR1 is LGHNA and CDR2 is YSLEER. DNA for the CDR3: TGCGCCAGCAGCCAAGGACAGGGAGGTGCCTACGAGCAGTACTTC. Protein product: CASSQGQGGAYEQYF.

The V and J genes are TRBV7-2 and TRBJ2-1; 11 bases align to TRBD2. Unmatched junction bases numbered 10, after V lost 5 bases and J lost 7 bases. CDR1 SGHTA and CDR2 FQGNSA come from the germline V gene. The CDR3 loop spans 16 amino acids. The CDR3 loop reads CASSLSTSGSGNEQFF. The CDR3 region has the DNA TGTGCCAGCAGCCTAAGTACTAGCGGGAGTGGAAATGAGCAGTTCTTC.

The chain couples TRBV18 to TRBJ1-5; tentative D call: TRBD1 (5 bases). V lost 2 bases to trimming and J lost 7 bases, with 12 bases between them. In germline, CDR1 is KGHSH, CDR2 LQKENI. The CDR3 is 14 residues long. The CDR3 here is CASSPGSGLQPQHF. DNA of the CDR3: TGTGCCAGCTCACCAGGTTCAGGGTTGCAGCCCCAGCATTTT.

This clone came up a few times. Here the CDR3 DNA reads TGTGCCAGCAGTGATCGTAGGGGCGGGGAGCTGTTTTTT. Amino acid sequence: CASSDRRGGELFF. V gene TRBV2 combines with J gene TRBJ2-2, with TRBD1 as a possible D gene (5 bases). This CDR3 region has 13 residues. Trimming removed 3 bases at V and 7 bases at J, with 9 bases between. Germline CDR1 is SNHLY and CDR2 is FYNNEI. The full variable domain, completed using reference TRBV2 and TRBJ2-2, is EPEVTQTPSHQVTQMGQEVILRCVPISNHLYFYWYRQILGQKVEFLVSFYNNEISEKSEIFDDQFSVERPDGSNFTLKIRSTKLEDSAMYFCASSDRRGGELFFGEGSRLTVL.

This clone was found once. The V gene is TRBV7-2, the J gene TRBJ2-7; TRBD2 matches 9 bases. V gave up 3 bases and J gave up 0 bases; unmatched junction bases: 6. The germline CDR1 and CDR2 sequences are SGHTA and FQGNSA. CDR3 length: 16 residues. The CDR3 sequence: CASSFQSGGSSYEQYF. The DNA for the CDR3 is TGTGCCAGCAGCTTCCAGAGCGGGGGGAGCTCCTACGAGCAGTACTTC.

The V and J genes are TRBV5-1 and TRBJ2-5; perhaps TRBD2 as D (5 bases). Trimming pared 1 base from V and 5 bases from J, leaving 12 bases between. The CDR3 has 14 amino acids. Germline V gene data show CDR1 as SGHRS and CDR2 as YFSETQ. CDR3 DNA sequence: TGCGCCAGCAGCTTGTCCATGGGAGACGAGACCCAGTACTTC. Translating gives CASSLSMGDETQYF.

This clone was found once. The CDR3 region is CASSLNAGKETQYF. In DNA form, the CDR3 reads TGTGCCAGCAGCTTGAATGCAGGGAAAGAGACCCAGTACTTC. V gene TRBV5-4 combines with J gene TRBJ2-5; D is perhaps TRBD1 (5 bases). The ends were cut back, 1 base at V and 3 bases at J, with 10 bases in the middle. Germline assignment: CDR1 SGHNT and CDR2 YYREEE (reference sequence). This CDR3 region has 14 residues.

This clone was recorded a few times. This sample includes further DNA sequences coding for the same CDR3. This rearrangement joins TRBV5-1 to TRBJ1-1; D remains ambiguous. Trimming shortened V by 2 bases and J by 0 bases, and 8 bases separated the two germline ends. The CDR3 extends over 14 amino acids. Germline values: CDR1 SGHRS, CDR2 YFSETQ. Written as DNA, the CDR3 is TGCGCCAGCAGCTTAATGGCGGTGAACACTGAAGCTTTCTTT. Its translation: CASSLMAVNTEAFF.

This clone was observed a few times. The chain employs TRBV19 and TRBJ1-1, with D perhaps TRBD1 (5 bases). Trimming took 7 bases from V and 2 from J, leaving 11 bases between them. The CDR3 extends over 13 amino acids. The V gene's germline CDR1 is LNHDA and CDR2 SQIVND (reference sequence). The CDR3 region has the DNA TGTGCCAGTAAGGGGATAGCAAACACTGAAGCTTTCTTT. Translation: CASKGIANTEAFF.

The V and J genes are TRBV7-9 and TRBJ2-7, with D uncertain. The CDR3 consists of 15 residues. Germline CDR1 SEHNR, CDR2 FQNEAQ (reference sequence). V shed 1 base and J shed 3 bases, with 13 bases lying between them. The CDR3 bases are TGTGCCAGCAGCTTAGAAAAGGAGTTGGGCTACGAGCAGTACTTC. It specifies CASSLEKELGYEQYF. Filled out from reference TRBV7-9 and TRBJ2-7, the complete variable domain reads DTGVSQNPRHKITKRGQNVTFRCDPISEHNRLYWYRQTLGQGPEFLTYFQNEAQLEKSRLLSDRFSAERPKGSFSTLEIQRTEQGDSAMYLCASSLEKELGYEQYFGPGTRLTVT.

J is TRBJ2-3 and V is TRBV18; 10 bases line up with TRBD2. The V gene end was trimmed by 2 bases and the J gene end by 14 bases; junction bases not matched to a gene: 13. The germline V gene has CDR1 KGHSH and CDR2 LQKENI. This CDR3 has 15 amino acids. CDR3 sequence reads: CASSPTTPSGGPRYF. CDR3 in DNA: TGTGCCAGCTCACCAACCACGCCTAGCGGGGGACCGCGGTATTTT.

The CDR3 coding sequence is TGTGCCAGCAGCTCACGCTTCGGACAGGGGAGCAATCAGCCCCAGCATTTT. Translation gives CASSSRFGQGSNQPQHF. The rearrangement uses TRBV5-6 and TRBJ1-5, with 9 bases fitting TRBD1. The CDR3 sequence is 17 residues long. V trimming: 3 bases; J trimming: 1 base; junction bases outside the gene matches: 8. Germline CDR1 is SGHDT and CDR2 is YYEEEE.

The chain carries TRBV7-9 and TRBJ1-1; D call uncertain. The CDR3 contains 13 residues. Between the trimmed V and J ends, which lost 2 bases and 3 bases, there was a span of 7 bases. Germline CDR1 is SEHNR and CDR2 is FQNEAQ (reference sequence). In DNA, the CDR3 is TGTGCCAGCAGCTTACTCATAGACACTGAAGCTTTCTTT. Protein product: CASSLLIDTEAFF.

The chain uses TRBV3-1 (or the pseudogene TRBV3-2) and TRBJ1-4; TRBD1 is a possible D gene (5 bases). The CDR3 has 19 amino acids. Trimming took off 0 bases at V and 6 bases at J, with 23 bases between the two ends. Per the germline V gene, CDR1 is LGHDT and CDR2 is YNNKEL (reference sequence). This chain's CDR3 is CASSQDQRQGRLGDEKLFF. The DNA for the CDR3 is TGTGCCAGCAGCCAAGATCAGAGGCAGGGCCGCCTTGGGGATGAAAAACTGTTTTTT.

Here the CDR3 DNA reads TGTGCCATCAGTGAGTACGGGGGGCTGGGCACTGAAGCTTTCTTT. Protein product: CAISEYGGLGTEAFF. The V call is TRBV10-3, the J call TRBJ1-1, with a tentative D call TRBD1 (6 bases). Per germline, CDR1 ENHRY and CDR2 SYGVKD. The CDR3 is made up of 15 amino acids. The V and J ends lost 1 base and 4 bases respectively, with 13 bases between them.

A few counts support this clone. This same CDR3 is encoded by further DNA sequences in the sample. This sequence joins TRBV6-5 and TRBJ1-5, with TRBD1 matching 10 bases. Trimming cost V 2 bases and J 6 bases; bases outside gene matches: 1. The CDR3 contains 14 residues. The germline gives CDR1 MNHEY, CDR2 SVGAGI. CDR3 residues: CASSYGQGGQPQHF. The DNA for the CDR3 is TGTGCCAGCAGTTACGGACAGGGGGGTCAGCCCCAGCATTTT.

Concerning this clone itself: Germline and junction disagree at one end, which may indicate a read error. The chain combines TRBV5-1 with TRBJ2-2; weak D call: TRBD1 (6 bases). Germline CDR1 and CDR2: SGHRS and YFSETQ. The CDR3 length is 15 residues. This chain's CDR3 is CASRFDGQSSGELFF. CDR3 DNA: TGCGCCAGCCGCTTCGATGGACAGTCCAGCGGGGAGCTGTTTTTT. The full variable domain, its missing parts supplied by reference TRBV5-1 and TRBJ2-2, is KAGVTQTPRYLIKTRGQQVTLSCSPISGHRSVSWYQQTPGQGLQFLFEYFSETQRNKGNFPGRFSGRQFSNSRSEMNVSTLELGDSALYLCASRFDGQSSGELFFGEGSRLTVL.

The CDR3, as DNA: TGTGCCAGCAGCTTGGGACAAATAAATTCACCCCTCCACTTT. It specifies CASSLGQINSPLHF. This chain links TRBV5-4 with TRBJ1-6; D call uncertain. The CDR3 runs 14 residues. CDR1 and CDR2 (germline): SGHNT, YYREEE (reference sequence). V was trimmed by 0 bases and J by 7 bases, leaving 8 bases between them.

V usage is TRBV7-3 and J usage is TRBJ2-7, with a weak D call TRBD1 (5 bases). V dropped 1 base and J dropped 0 bases, with 10 bases sitting between them. Germline values: CDR1 SGHTA, CDR2 FQGTGA. CDR3 length: 15 amino acids. The DNA for the CDR3 is TGTGCCAGCAGCTTAAGGGGCACGAGCTCCTACGAGCAGTACTTC. It translates to CASSLRGTSSYEQYF.

The rearrangement joins TRBV9 to TRBJ2-1; a possible D gene is TRBD2 (6 bases). The V gene's germline CDR1 is SGDLS and CDR2 YYNGEE. Trimming took 0 bases from V and 6 from J, leaving 13 bases between them. CDR3 length equals 15 residues. CDR3 nucleotides: TGTGCCAGCAGCGTAGCGGCGGGGTCCGGCAATGAGCAGTTCTTC. Protein sequence: CASSVAAGSGNEQFF.

V is TRBV6-2 or TRBV6-3 and J is TRBJ1-5, with D possibly TRBD1 on 5 matching bases. V was shortened by 4 bases and J by 5 bases, with 21 bases between the two germline ends. In germline, CDR1 is MNHEY, CDR2 SVGEGT. The CDR3 length is 17 residues. Here the CDR3 reads CASSSNRDSRAHQPQHF. CDR3 in DNA: TGTGCCAGCAGTTCCAACCGGGACTCCCGAGCTCATCAGCCCCAGCATTTT.